These 11 T cell receptor beta chains came from one sample sequenced in a study of liver allograft versus peripheral blood T cells (dated by TCRdb to 2020 to 2021). A note on the overall study: The study compared the T cell receptor repertoires present in transplanted livers with the repertoires present in the peripheral blood of liver transplant recipients.

The sequencing machine was an Illumina MiSeq. TCRdb applied fastp at Q25 and MiXCR to the public reads, then kept only in-frame beta chains. Every distinct CDR3 protein forms one entry, paired with its most common genes and DNA. The sample data list 8,600 or so distinct CDR3 sequences, and around 19% of these were observed just once. In total, the top ten clones hold roughly 25% of the sample. These receptor sequences come from a human patient who had a liver transplant. After a transplant, certain T cells may trace back to the graft donor.

This clonotype is medium-sized. The chain couples TRBV19 to TRBJ1-6; TRBD1 agrees at 9 bases. This CDR3 is 12 amino acids long. Germline V gene sequence: CDR1 LNHDA, CDR2 SQIVND (reference sequence). V dropped 10 bases and J dropped 7; count of bases not matched to a gene: 2. CDR3 protein: CAIGQGNSPLHF. The CDR3, as DNA: TGTGCCATAGGACAGGGGAATTCACCCCTCCACTTT.

This clonotype was seen many times. The rearrangement links TRBV12-5 to TRBJ1-2; perhaps TRBD1 as D (5 bases). CDR1 and CDR2 from the germline V gene are LGHNT and FRNRAP. The CDR3 is 16 residues long. Trimming removed 4 bases from V and 0 bases from J, with 15 bases in between. The CDR3 coding sequence is TGTGCTAGTGGTTGGGACGCCGAGAGTCCTAACTATGGCTACACCTTC. As protein: CASGWDAESPNYGYTF. Using reference TRBV12-5 and TRBJ1-2 for the parts outside the CDR3, the full variable domain is DARVTQTPRHKVTEMGQEVTMRCQPILGHNTVFWYRQTMMQGLELLAYFRNRAPLDDSGMPKDRFSAEMPDATLATLKIQPSEPRDSAVYFCASGWDAESPNYGYTFGSGTRLTVV.

This clonotype was seen at least ten times. The chain couples TRBV27 to TRBJ1-1; no definite D call. This CDR3 is 14 amino acids long. V was trimmed by 3 bases and J by 0 bases, leaving 8 bases between them. Germline CDR1 reads MNHEY; CDR2 reads SMNVEV (reference sequence). DNA for the CDR3: TGTGCCAGCAGTTTCCGGGGAGTGAACACTGAAGCTTTCTTT. Encoded protein: CASSFRGVNTEAFF.

This chain links TRBV12-3 or TRBV12-4 with TRBJ2-7; 8 bases line up with TRBD1. J was trimmed by 4 bases and V by 5 bases; bases with no gene match: 4. This CDR3 has 13 amino acids. Here the CDR3 DNA reads TGTGCCAGCAGTGACAGGGGCCGGTACGAGCAGTACTTC. It translates to CASSDRGRYEQYF.

This clonotype was detected a few times. The gene calls are TRBV11-2 and TRBJ1-1, with a possible D match to TRBD1 (5 bases). V lost 5 bases and J 7 bases, leaving 5 bases between the germline ends. Per the germline V gene, CDR1 is SGHAT and CDR2 is FQNNGV. The CDR3 runs to 10 residues. CDR3 protein: CASSRGEAFF. As DNA, the CDR3 is TGTGCCAGCAGCAGGGGTGAAGCTTTCTTT.

This clonotype was seen many times. V usage is TRBV11-2 and J usage is TRBJ1-1, with D tentatively TRBD1 (5 bases). Germline CDR1 reads SGHAT; CDR2 reads FQNNGV. The CDR3 sequence is 16 residues long. The V end was cut by 0 bases, the J end by 4 bases, with 15 bases between. The CDR3 reads CASSLDLGVGGTEAFF. As DNA, the CDR3 is TGTGCCAGCAGCTTAGATCTAGGGGTGGGGGGCACTGAAGCTTTCTTT.

By share, this clonotype ranks as medium-sized. This chain links TRBV29-1 with TRBJ1-1, with D possibly TRBD1 on 6 matching bases. Trimming took off 6 bases at V and 4 bases at J, with 6 bases between the two ends. The CDR3 contains 10 residues. Germline V gene data show CDR1 as SQVTM and CDR2 as ANQGSEA. CDR3 DNA sequence: TGCAGCGTACAGGGCACTGAAGCTTTCTTT. This codes for CSVQGTEAFF. Drawing the rest from reference TRBV29-1 and TRBJ1-1, the complete variable domain is SAVISQKPSRDICQRGTSLTIQCQVDSQVTMMFWYRQQPGQSLTLIATANQGSEATYESGFVIDKFPISRPNLTFSTLTVSNMSPEDSSIYLCSVQGTEAFFGQGTRLTVV.

CDR3 residues: CASTPPPRLHDRNQPQHF. The CDR3 DNA reads TGTGCCAGCACCCCCCCCCCCAGGCTTCATGATCGTAATCAGCCCCAGCATTTT. The chain carries TRBV6-5 and TRBJ1-5; D is undetermined. CDR3 length: 18 residues. V lost 7 bases and J 4 bases, leaving 26 bases between the germline ends. The germline V gene encodes CDR1 MNHEY and CDR2 SVGAGI.

This clonotype has a handful of counts. The V call is TRBV7-9, the J call TRBJ2-7, with TRBD2 as a possible D gene (6 bases). CDR3 length equals 15 residues. V was shortened by 3 bases and J by 3 bases, with 15 bases between the two germline ends. Per the germline V gene, CDR1 is SEHNR and CDR2 is FQNEAQ (reference sequence). The DNA of the CDR3 is TGTGCCAGCAGCTTCGGGCCGACTAGGTTCTACGAGCAGTACTTC. It translates to CASSFGPTRFYEQYF.

The chain joins TRBV10-3 to TRBJ2-5, with TRBD1 matching over 7 bases. Germline V gives CDR1 ENHRY, CDR2 SYGVKD. The CDR3 is made up of 14 amino acids. The V and J ends lost 5 bases and 2 bases, in that order; junction bases with no gene match: 5. CDR3 protein: CAISLQGRQETQYF. CDR3 bases: TGTGCCATCAGTCTACAGGGGCGGCAAGAGACCCAGTACTTC.

The chain joins TRBV12-3 or TRBV12-4 to TRBJ1-4; no clear D gene. This CDR3 comprises 14 residues. Trimming took off 3 bases at V and 5 bases at J, with 10 bases between the two ends. The CDR3 here is CASSFPGPNEKLFF. DNA for the CDR3: TGTGCCAGCAGTTTCCCGGGCCCAAATGAAAAACTGTTTTTT.